These T cell receptor beta chains were read from a single sample in a study of blood T cell repertoires in COVID-19. Clones were read by immunoSEQ multiplex PCR, and TCRdb kept only the in-frame ones, dropping some. This table holds 250,000 or so clones, 86% found once. The sequencing sample was made of peripheral blood. These receptors all stem from a man aged 55-75 years with acute or convalescent COVID-19. Both conserved end residues are part of each CDR3. D genes are given only for firm matches. A row's size may be missing; if present it is once, few, many or a size class.

J gene	clone size	D gene	V gene	CDR3 protein	CDR3 DNA
TRBJ2-7	few	TRBD1	TRBV7-8	CASSKDRDEQYF	TGTGCCAGCAGCAAAGACAGGGACGAGCAGTACTTC
TRBJ2-1	NA	NA	TRBV7-9	CASSLISSYNEQFF	TGTGCCAGCAGCTTAATCTCTTCCTACAATGAGCAGTTCTTC
TRBJ1-2	NA	NA	TRBV28	CASSLGQTIGYGYTF	TGTGCCAGCAGTTTAGGACAGACGATTGGCTATGGCTACACCTTC
TRBJ2-7	NA	NA	TRBV28	CASSTPGLTYEQYF	TGTGCCAGCAGTACACCGGGACTCACCTACGAGCAGTACTTC
TRBJ2-3	NA	TRBD2	TRBV9	CASTTSVTDTQYF	TGTGCCAGCACGACTAGCGTCACAGATACGCAGTATTTT
TRBJ1-2	NA	NA	TRBV10-1	CASSELKAGPSGSYGYTF	TGCGCCAGCAGTGAGCTCAAGGCGGGCCCTTCGGGTAGCTATGGCTACACCTTC
TRBJ2-7	NA	NA	TRBV7-3	CASSPSAASASYEQYF	TGTGCCAGCAGCCCCTCCGCAGCTAGCGCGTCCTACGAGCAGTACTTC
TRBJ2-7	NA	NA	TRBV11-2	CASSLQGTDEQYF	TGTGCCAGCAGCTTACAGGGCACCGACGAGCAGTACTTC
TRBJ2-5	NA	TRBD1	TRBV4-1	CASSQFSDREETQYF	TGCGCCAGCAGCCAATTCTCGGACAGGGAAGAGACCCAGTACTTC
TRBJ2-4	NA	TRBD1	TRBV19	CASSNYRDSAITAKNIQYF	TGTGCCAGTAGCAATTACCGGGACAGTGCGATTACAGCCAAAAACATTCAGTACTTC
TRBJ2-7	NA	TRBD2	TRBV27	CASTSGSYEQYF	TGTGCCAGCACTAGCGGATCCTACGAGCAGTACTTC
TRBJ1-4	once	NA	TRBV5-1	CASSGQGDEKLFF	TGCGCCAGCAGCGGGCAGGGCGATGAAAAACTGTTTTTT
TRBJ1-5	NA	TRBD1	TRBV7-8	CASSLSRRDRADQPQHF	TGTGCCAGCAGCTTAAGCCGCCGAGACAGGGCTGATCAGCCCCAGCATTTT
TRBJ2-5	NA	NA	TRBV5-6	CASSLGTVQETQYF	TGTGCCAGCAGCTTGGGGACAGTTCAAGAGACCCAGTACTTC
TRBJ2-5	NA	NA	TRBV7-3	CASSLVYQETQYF	TGTGCCAGCAGCTTAGTATACCAAGAGACCCAGTACTTC
TRBJ2-7	NA	NA	TRBV28	CASSLRVSYEQYF	TGTGCCAGCAGTCTCAGGGTCTCCTACGAGCAGTACTTC
TRBJ2-7	NA	NA	TRBV19	CASSIRRGGYEQYF	TGTGCCAGTAGTATCAGGAGGGGCGGCTACGAGCAGTACTTC
TRBJ2-1	NA	TRBD2	TRBV7-3	CASSSGLVGEQFF	TGTGCCAGCAGCTCCGGACTAGTCGGTGAGCAGTTCTTC
TRBJ2-5	NA	TRBD2	TRBV9	CASSFSEGGGTQYF	TGTGCCAGCAGCTTCTCGGAGGGCGGGGGGACCCAGTACTTC
TRBJ2-7	NA	TRBD1	TRBV29-1	CSGSQGAGSEQYF	TGCAGCGGATCACAGGGGGCAGGGTCCGAGCAGTACTTC
TRBJ1-2	NA	NA	TRBV2	CASSSSPPGSYGYTF	TGTGCCAGCAGTTCTAGCCCACCAGGTAGCTATGGCTACACCTTC
TRBJ2-2	NA	TRBD2	TRBV27	CASSFLAGVSSSGELFF	TGTGCCAGCAGTTTTTTGGCGGGAGTATCTTCGTCCGGGGAGCTGTTTTTT
TRBJ1-1	NA	NA	TRBV28	CASSMTYRSTEAFF	TGTGCCAGCAGTATGACGTACAGGAGCACTGAAGCTTTCTTT
TRBJ1-1	NA	NA	TRBV2	CASSYSGVNTEAFF	TGTGCCAGCAGTTATAGCGGGGTGAACACTGAAGCTTTCTTT
TRBJ1-2	NA	NA	TRBV6-1	CASSETHNYGYTF	TGTGCCAGCAGTGAGACTCATAACTATGGCTACACCTTC
TRBJ2-1	NA	NA	TRBV4-3	CASSPSTRYNEQFF	TGCGCCAGCAGCCCCTCGACTAGGTACAATGAGCAGTTCTTC